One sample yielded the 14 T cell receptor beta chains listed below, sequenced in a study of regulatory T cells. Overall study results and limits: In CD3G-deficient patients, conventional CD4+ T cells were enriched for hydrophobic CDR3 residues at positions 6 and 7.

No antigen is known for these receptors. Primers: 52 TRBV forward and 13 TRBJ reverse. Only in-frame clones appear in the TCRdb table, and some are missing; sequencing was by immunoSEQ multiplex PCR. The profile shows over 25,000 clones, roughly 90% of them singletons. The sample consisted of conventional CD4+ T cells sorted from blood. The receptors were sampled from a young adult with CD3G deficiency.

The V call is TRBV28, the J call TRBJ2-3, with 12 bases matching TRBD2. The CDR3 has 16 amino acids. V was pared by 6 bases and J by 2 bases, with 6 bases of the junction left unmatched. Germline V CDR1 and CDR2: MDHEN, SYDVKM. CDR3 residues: CASSSGLAGFTDTQYF. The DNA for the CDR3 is TGTGCCAGCAGCTCGGGACTAGCGGGTTTCACAGATACGCAGTATTTT.

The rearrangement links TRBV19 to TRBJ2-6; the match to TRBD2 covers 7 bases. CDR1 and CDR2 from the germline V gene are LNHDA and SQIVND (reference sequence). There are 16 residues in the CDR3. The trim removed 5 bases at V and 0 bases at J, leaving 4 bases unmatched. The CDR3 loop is CASSREALSGANVLTF. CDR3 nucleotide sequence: TGTGCCAGTAGTCGGGAGGCCCTCTCTGGGGCCAACGTCCTGACTTTC.

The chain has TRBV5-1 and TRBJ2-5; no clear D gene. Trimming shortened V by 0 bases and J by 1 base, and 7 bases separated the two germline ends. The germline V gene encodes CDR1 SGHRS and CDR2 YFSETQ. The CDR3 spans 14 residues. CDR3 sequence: CASSLGAVQETQYF. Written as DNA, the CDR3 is TGCGCCAGCAGCTTGGGAGCAGTCCAAGAGACCCAGTACTTC.

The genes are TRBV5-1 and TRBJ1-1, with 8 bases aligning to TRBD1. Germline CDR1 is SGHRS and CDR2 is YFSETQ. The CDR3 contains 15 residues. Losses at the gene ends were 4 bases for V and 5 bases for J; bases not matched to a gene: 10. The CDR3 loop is CASSPRSGGRTEAFF. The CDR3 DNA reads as TGCGCCAGCAGCCCTAGATCAGGGGGCCGGACTGAAGCTTTCTTT.

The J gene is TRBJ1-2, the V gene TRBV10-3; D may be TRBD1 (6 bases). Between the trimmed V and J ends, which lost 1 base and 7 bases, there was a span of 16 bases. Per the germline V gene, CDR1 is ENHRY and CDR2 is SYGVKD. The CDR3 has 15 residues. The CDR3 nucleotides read TGTGCCATCAGTGAGTTGGGGGCCGGTTCGTCTGGCTACACCTTC. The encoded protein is CAISELGAGSSGYTF.

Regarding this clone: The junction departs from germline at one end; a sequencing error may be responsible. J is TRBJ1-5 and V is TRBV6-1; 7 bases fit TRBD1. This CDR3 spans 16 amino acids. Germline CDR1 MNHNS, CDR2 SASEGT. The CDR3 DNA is TGTGCCAGCAGTGGGAGGGACAGAGGTAGCGATCAGCCCCAGCATTTT. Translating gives CASSGRDRGSDQPQHF.

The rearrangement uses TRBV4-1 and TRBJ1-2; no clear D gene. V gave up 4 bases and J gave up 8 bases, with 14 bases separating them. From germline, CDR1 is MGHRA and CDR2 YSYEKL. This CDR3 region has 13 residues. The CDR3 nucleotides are TGCGCCAGCAGCCGACTCAGAGGTTCCGGCTACACCTTC. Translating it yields CASSRLRGSGYTF.

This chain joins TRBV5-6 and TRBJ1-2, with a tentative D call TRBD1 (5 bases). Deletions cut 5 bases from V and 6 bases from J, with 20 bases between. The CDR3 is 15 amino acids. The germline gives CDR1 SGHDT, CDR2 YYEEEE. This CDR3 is CASRRVGPKINGYTF. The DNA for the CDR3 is TGTGCCAGCAGGAGGGTGGGACCCAAAATAAATGGCTACACCTTC.

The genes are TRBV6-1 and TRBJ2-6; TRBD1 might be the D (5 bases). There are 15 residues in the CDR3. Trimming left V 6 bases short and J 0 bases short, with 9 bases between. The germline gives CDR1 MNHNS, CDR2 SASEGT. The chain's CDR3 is CASSSTGSGANVLTF. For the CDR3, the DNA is TGTGCCAGCAGCTCTACAGGCTCTGGGGCCAACGTCCTGACTTTC.

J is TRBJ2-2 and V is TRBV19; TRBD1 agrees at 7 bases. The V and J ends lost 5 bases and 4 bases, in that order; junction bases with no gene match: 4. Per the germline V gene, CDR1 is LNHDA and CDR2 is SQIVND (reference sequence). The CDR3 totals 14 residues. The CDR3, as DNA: TGTGCCAGTAGTCTTGACAGGGCCACCGGGGAGCTGTTTTTT. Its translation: CASSLDRATGELFF.

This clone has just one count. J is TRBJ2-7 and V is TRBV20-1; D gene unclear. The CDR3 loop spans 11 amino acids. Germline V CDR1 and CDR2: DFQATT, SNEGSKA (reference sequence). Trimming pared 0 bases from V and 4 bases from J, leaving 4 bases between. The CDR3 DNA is TGCAGTGCTAGAGAGGGATACGAGCAGTACTTC. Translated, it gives CSAREGYEQYF.

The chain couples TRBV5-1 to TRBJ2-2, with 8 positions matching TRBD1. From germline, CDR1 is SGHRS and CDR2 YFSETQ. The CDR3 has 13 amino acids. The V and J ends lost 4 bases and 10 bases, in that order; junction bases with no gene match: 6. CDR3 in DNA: TGCGCCAGCAGCCGACAGGGGCGCGAGGAGCTGTTTTTT. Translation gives CASSRQGREELFF.

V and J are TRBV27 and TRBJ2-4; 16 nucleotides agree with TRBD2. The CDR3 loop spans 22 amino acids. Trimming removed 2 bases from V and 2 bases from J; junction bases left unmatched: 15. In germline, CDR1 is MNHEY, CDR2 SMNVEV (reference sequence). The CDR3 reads CASSLRAGTSGGAITSKNIQYF. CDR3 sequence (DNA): TGTGCCAGCAGTTTACGGGCCGGGACTAGCGGGGGGGCTATCACATCCAAAAACATTCAGTACTTC.

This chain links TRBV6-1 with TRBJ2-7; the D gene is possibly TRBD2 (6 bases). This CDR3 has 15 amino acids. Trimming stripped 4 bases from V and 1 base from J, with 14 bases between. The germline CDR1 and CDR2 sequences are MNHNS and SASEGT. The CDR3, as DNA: TGTGCCAGCAGTGGCCTTGGGCTAGCGTCCTACGAGCAGTACTTC. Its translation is CASSGLGLASYEQYF.